The clone carrying this T cell receptor (beta chain) was seen many times. Its matching antigen is unknown. In building TCR beta libraries, iRepertoire HTBI primers were used together with Arm-PCR of CDR3 regions. TCRdb processed the multiplex PCR reads anew with MiXCR; each CDR3 protein has one entry. Here the sample spans approximately 440,000 distinct CDR3 sequences, about a quarter being singletons. This specimen belongs to a study of regulatory T cells in long-lasting Graves disease. From germline, CDR1 is LGHNT and CDR2 FRNRAP. V lost 6 bases and J 12 bases, leaving 11 bases between the germline ends. CDR3 length: 10 amino acids. Points from the study as a whole: TRBV28, TRBJ1-2 and TRBJ2-5 were segments that persistent disease favored. Possibly, too few samples lowered accuracy.

The time point here: persistent/refractory GD, antithyroid drugs over 5 years with positive TRAb. RNA from PBMCs was the source of the TCR library. Here the sequenced sample was peripheral blood mononuclear cells (PBMCs), taken when the disease was refractory, from a patient treated with antithyroid drugs. V usage is TRBV12-5 and J usage is TRBJ1-1; D gene unclear. This sequence originates from a female donor with Graves disease. CDR3 in DNA: TGTGCTAGTGGGGGATCCCGTACTTTCTTT. It yields the protein CASGGSRTFF.